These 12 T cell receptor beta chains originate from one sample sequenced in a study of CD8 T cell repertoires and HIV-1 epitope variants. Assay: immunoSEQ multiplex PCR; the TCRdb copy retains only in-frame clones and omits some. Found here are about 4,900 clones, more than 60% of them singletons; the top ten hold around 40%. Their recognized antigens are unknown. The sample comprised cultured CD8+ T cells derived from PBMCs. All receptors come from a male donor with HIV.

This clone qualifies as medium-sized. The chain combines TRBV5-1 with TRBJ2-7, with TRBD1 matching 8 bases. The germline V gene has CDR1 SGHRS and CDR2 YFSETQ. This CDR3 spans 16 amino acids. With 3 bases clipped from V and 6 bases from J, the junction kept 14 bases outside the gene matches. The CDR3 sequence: CASSYLRQGFIGEQYF. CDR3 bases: TGCGCCAGCAGCTACCTTAGACAGGGGTTCATCGGCGAGCAGTACTTC.

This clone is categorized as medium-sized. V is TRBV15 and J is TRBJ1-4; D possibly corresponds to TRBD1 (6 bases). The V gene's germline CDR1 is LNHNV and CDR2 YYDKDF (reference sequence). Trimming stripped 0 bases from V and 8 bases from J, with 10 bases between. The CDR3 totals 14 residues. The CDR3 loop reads CATSRDRGGEKLFF. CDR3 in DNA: TGTGCCACCAGCAGAGACAGGGGTGGGGAAAAACTGTTTTTT.

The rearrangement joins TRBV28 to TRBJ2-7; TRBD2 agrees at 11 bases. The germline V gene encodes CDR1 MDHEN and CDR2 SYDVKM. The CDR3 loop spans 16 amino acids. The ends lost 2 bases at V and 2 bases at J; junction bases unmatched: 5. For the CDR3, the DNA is TGTGCCAGCAGTTTACTGACTAGCGGGGCTGCCTACGAGCAGTACTTC. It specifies CASSLLTSGAAYEQYF.

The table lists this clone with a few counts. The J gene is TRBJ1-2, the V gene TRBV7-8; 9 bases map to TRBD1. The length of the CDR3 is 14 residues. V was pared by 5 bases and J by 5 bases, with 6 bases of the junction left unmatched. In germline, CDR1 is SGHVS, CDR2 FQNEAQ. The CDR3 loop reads CASSGQGRTYGYTF. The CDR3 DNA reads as TGTGCCAGCAGCGGACAGGGGAGAACTTATGGCTACACCTTC.

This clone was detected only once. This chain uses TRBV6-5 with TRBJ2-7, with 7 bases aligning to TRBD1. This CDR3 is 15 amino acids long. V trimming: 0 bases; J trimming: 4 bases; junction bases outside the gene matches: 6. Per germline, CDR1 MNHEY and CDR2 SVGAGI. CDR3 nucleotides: TGTGCCAGCAGTTACTCGAGGACAGGTGGTTACGAGCAGTACTTC. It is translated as CASSYSRTGGYEQYF.

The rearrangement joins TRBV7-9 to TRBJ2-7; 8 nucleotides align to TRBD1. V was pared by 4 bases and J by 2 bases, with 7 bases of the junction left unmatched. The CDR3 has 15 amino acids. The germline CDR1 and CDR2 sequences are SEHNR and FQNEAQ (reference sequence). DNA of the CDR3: TGTGCCAGCAGCTCCCGAGGACAGGGCCCCTACGAGCAGTACTTC. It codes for CASSSRGQGPYEQYF.

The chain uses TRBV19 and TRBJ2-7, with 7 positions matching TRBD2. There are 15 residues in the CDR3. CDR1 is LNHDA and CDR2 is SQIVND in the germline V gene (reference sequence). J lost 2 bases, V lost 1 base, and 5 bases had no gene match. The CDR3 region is CASSIVSSGPYEQYF. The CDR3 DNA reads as TGTGCCAGTAGTATAGTGTCTAGCGGACCCTACGAGCAGTACTTC.

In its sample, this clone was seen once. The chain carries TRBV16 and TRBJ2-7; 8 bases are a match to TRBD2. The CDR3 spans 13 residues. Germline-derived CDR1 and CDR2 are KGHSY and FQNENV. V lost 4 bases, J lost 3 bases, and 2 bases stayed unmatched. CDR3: CASSPGGDYEQYF. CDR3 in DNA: TGTGCCAGCAGCCCGGGGGGGGACTACGAGCAGTACTTC.

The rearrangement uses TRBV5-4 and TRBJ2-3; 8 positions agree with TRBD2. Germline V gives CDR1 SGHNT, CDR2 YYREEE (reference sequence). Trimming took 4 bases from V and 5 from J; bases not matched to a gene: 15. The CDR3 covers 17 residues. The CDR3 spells CASSNFNRAGGQDTQYF. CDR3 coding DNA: TGTGCCAGCAGCAACTTTAACAGGGCGGGGGGACAAGATACGCAGTATTTT.

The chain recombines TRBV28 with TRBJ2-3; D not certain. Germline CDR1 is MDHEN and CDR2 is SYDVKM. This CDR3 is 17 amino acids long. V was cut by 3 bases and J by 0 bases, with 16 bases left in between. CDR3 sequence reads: CASSLPNLGTSTDTQYF. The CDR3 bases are TGTGCCAGCAGTTTGCCCAACTTAGGAACTAGCACAGATACGCAGTATTTT. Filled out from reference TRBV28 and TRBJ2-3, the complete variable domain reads DVKVTQSSRYLVKRTGEKVFLECVQDMDHENMFWYRQDPGLGLRLIYFSYDVKMKEKGDIPEGYSVSREKKERFSLILESASTNQTSMYLCASSLPNLGTSTDTQYFGPGTRLTVL.

The chain's CDR3 is CASSLSGTEIAKNIQYF. In DNA, the CDR3 is TGTGCCAGCAGTTTATCCGGGACAGAAATAGCCAAAAACATTCAGTACTTC. V is TRBV27 and J is TRBJ2-4; 7 bases agree with TRBD1. This CDR3 contains 17 residues. The V and J ends lost 0 bases and 0 bases, in that order; junction bases with no gene match: 5. The V gene's germline CDR1 is MNHEY and CDR2 SMNVEV (reference sequence).

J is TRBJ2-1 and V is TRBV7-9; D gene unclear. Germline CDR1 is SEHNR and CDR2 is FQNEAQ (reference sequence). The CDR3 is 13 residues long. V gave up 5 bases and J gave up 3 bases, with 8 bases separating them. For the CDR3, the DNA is TGTGCCAGCAGCATCGGCGTCTACAATGAGCAGTTCTTC. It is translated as CASSIGVYNEQFF.